Listed below are T cell receptor beta chains from one sample, sequenced in a study of cytomegalovirus exposure and HLA in healthy donors. TCRdb keeps only in-frame clones here, not all; method: immunoSEQ multiplex PCR. Among approximately 100,000 clones listed, about 81% were seen once. Input material: PBMCs. These receptors all stem from a man aged 45-60 years in good health and CMV-seronegative. Each CDR3 is given with its conserved first and last residue. A D gene is named only where the DNA matches it firmly. The size of a clone is reported for some rows only, either as once, few or many, or as a class for expanded clones.

j_call: TRBJ1-5; v_call: TRBV28; clone_size: .; cdr3_length: 14; d_call: .; cdr3_nt: TGTGCCAGCAGTTTAGGTCAGGGGTATTGGCCCCAGCATTTT; cdr3_aa: CASSLGQGYWPQHF
j_call: TRBJ1-1; v_call: TRBV7-2; clone_size: .; cdr3_length: 15; d_call: TRBD1; cdr3_nt: TGTGCCAGCAGCGGACAGGGGCTCGGGAACACTGAAGCTTTCTTT; cdr3_aa: CASSGQGLGNTEAFF
j_call: TRBJ2-1; v_call: TRBV7-9; clone_size: .; cdr3_length: 13; d_call: .; cdr3_nt: TGTGCCAGCAGCTTAGGGGCTGGCAATGAGCAGTTCTTC; cdr3_aa: CASSLGAGNEQFF
j_call: TRBJ1-3; v_call: TRBV7-9; clone_size: .; cdr3_length: 12; d_call: .; cdr3_nt: TGTTCCAGCGACGGGGGGGGATACACCATATATTTT; cdr3_aa: CSSDGGGYTIYF
j_call: TRBJ2-2; v_call: TRBV9; clone_size: .; cdr3_length: 15; d_call: .; cdr3_nt: TGTGCCAGCAGCCAGGCAGGGTTGAGCGCCGGGGAGCTGTTTTTT; cdr3_aa: CASSQAGLSAGELFF
j_call: TRBJ1-1; v_call: TRBV6-5; clone_size: few; cdr3_length: 14; d_call: .; cdr3_nt: TGTGCCAGCAGCCTTGGACAAGGTGGCACTGAAGCTTTCTTT; cdr3_aa: CASSLGQGGTEAFF
j_call: TRBJ1-3; v_call: TRBV2; clone_size: .; cdr3_length: 15; d_call: .; cdr3_nt: TGTGCCAGCAGCCCAGGACAGAGCTCTGGAAACACCATATATTTT; cdr3_aa: CASSPGQSSGNTIYF
j_call: TRBJ1-4; v_call: TRBV5-1; clone_size: .; cdr3_length: 15; d_call: TRBD1; cdr3_nt: TGCGCCAGCAGCCTGACAGGGAAGGATAATGAAAAACTGTTTTTT; cdr3_aa: CASSLTGKDNEKLFF
j_call: TRBJ1-1; v_call: TRBV5-6; clone_size: few; cdr3_length: 15; d_call: .; cdr3_nt: TGTGCCAGCAGCCCTGCTCGGGGGGCGGTGGCTGAAGCTTTCTTT; cdr3_aa: CASSPARGAVAEAFF
j_call: TRBJ1-6; v_call: TRBV19; clone_size: .; cdr3_length: 14; d_call: TRBD1; cdr3_nt: TGTGCCAGTGGATTGACAGGGATTAATTCACCCCTCCACTTT; cdr3_aa: CASGLTGINSPLHF
j_call: TRBJ2-1; v_call: TRBV27; clone_size: .; cdr3_length: 17; d_call: .; cdr3_nt: TGTGCCAGCAGCCCCCGGGACACTGGCTTCTCCTACAATGAGCAGTTCTTC; cdr3_aa: CASSPRDTGFSYNEQFF
j_call: TRBJ2-5; v_call: TRBV28; clone_size: .; cdr3_length: 15; d_call: TRBD2; cdr3_nt: TGTGCCAGCAGCCCTGGGAGGGCTGCCAAAGAGACCCAGTACTTC; cdr3_aa: CASSPGRAAKETQYF
j_call: TRBJ1-1; v_call: TRBV30; clone_size: few; cdr3_length: 16; d_call: .; cdr3_nt: TGTGCCTGGGTACAGGGATCCGGAGTGTTGAACACTGAAGCTTTCTTT; cdr3_aa: CAWVQGSGVLNTEAFF
j_call: TRBJ1-6; v_call: TRBV27; clone_size: .; cdr3_length: 14; d_call: .; cdr3_nt: TGTGCCAGCAGTATTCACGGGATGGAGTCACCCCTCCACTTT; cdr3_aa: CASSIHGMESPLHF
j_call: TRBJ2-7; v_call: TRBV10-3; clone_size: .; cdr3_length: 14; d_call: TRBD2; cdr3_nt: TGTGCCATCAGTACGACTAGCGGGACCGACGAGCAGTACTTC; cdr3_aa: CAISTTSGTDEQYF
j_call: TRBJ2-2; v_call: TRBV6-5; clone_size: .; cdr3_length: 14; d_call: .; cdr3_nt: TGTGCCAGCAGTGCTCAGGGGAACCGCGGGGAGCTGTTTTTT; cdr3_aa: CASSAQGNRGELFF
j_call: TRBJ2-5; v_call: TRBV4-2; clone_size: .; cdr3_length: 14; d_call: TRBD2; cdr3_nt: TGTGCCAGCAGCCTTAGCGGGAGAAAAGAGACCCAGTACTTC; cdr3_aa: CASSLSGRKETQYF
j_call: TRBJ1-1; v_call: TRBV6-6; clone_size: .; cdr3_length: 10; d_call: .; cdr3_nt: TGTGCCAGCAGTTCCAGTGAAGCTTTCTTT; cdr3_aa: CASSSSEAFF
j_call: TRBJ1-1; v_call: TRBV6-4; clone_size: .; cdr3_length: 17; d_call: .; cdr3_nt: TGTGCCAGCAGTGACTCGACAACCCCTCAAACAGGGTCCTTAGCTTTCTTT; cdr3_aa: CASSDSTTPQTGSLAFF
j_call: TRBJ2-5; v_call: TRBV7-9; clone_size: .; cdr3_length: 17; d_call: TRBD1; cdr3_nt: TGTGCCAGCAGCTCACAGGGGAAAGGGGTGGATAAGGAGACCCAGTACTTC; cdr3_aa: CASSSQGKGVDKETQYF
j_call: TRBJ1-1; v_call: TRBV29-1; clone_size: .; cdr3_length: 13; d_call: .; cdr3_nt: TGCAGCGTTCCTTTACAGGGGAACACTGAAGCTTTCTTT; cdr3_aa: CSVPLQGNTEAFF
j_call: TRBJ1-4; v_call: TRBV18; clone_size: .; cdr3_length: 14; d_call: TRBD1; cdr3_nt: TGTGCCAGCTCACTACAGGGGGCAGATGAAAAACTGTTTTTT; cdr3_aa: CASSLQGADEKLFF
j_call: TRBJ1-1; v_call: TRBV28; clone_size: .; cdr3_length: 16; d_call: TRBD1; cdr3_nt: TGTGCTAGCAGCCACAGGGGGGTCGGTGGGAACACTGAAGCTTTCTTT; cdr3_aa: CASSHRGVGGNTEAFF
j_call: TRBJ2-6; v_call: TRBV11-2; clone_size: few; cdr3_length: 18; d_call: TRBD1; cdr3_nt: TGTGCCAGCAGCTGGGGACAGTTAAACCCCTCTGGGGCCAACGTCCTGACTTTC; cdr3_aa: CASSWGQLNPSGANVLTF
j_call: TRBJ1-6; v_call: TRBV7-3; clone_size: .; cdr3_length: 16; d_call: TRBD1; cdr3_nt: TGTGCCAGCAGCCCGTCGACAGGGGAAGGGGATTCACCCCTCCACTTT; cdr3_aa: CASSPSTGEGDSPLHF
j_call: TRBJ1-3; v_call: TRBV30; clone_size: .; cdr3_length: 14; d_call: .; cdr3_nt: TGTGCCTGTTTACAGAAAACTTCTGGAAACACCATATATTTT; cdr3_aa: CACLQKTSGNTIYF
j_call: TRBJ1-2; v_call: TRBV20-1; clone_size: .; cdr3_length: 11; d_call: .; cdr3_nt: TGCAGTGCGCGGGATGGCTATGGCTACACCTTC; cdr3_aa: CSARDGYGYTF
j_call: TRBJ2-1; v_call: TRBV27; clone_size: .; cdr3_length: 16; d_call: TRBD2; cdr3_nt: TGTGCCAGCAGACTTAGCGGGAGGGCCGGGTACAATGAGCAGTTCTTC; cdr3_aa: CASRLSGRAGYNEQFF
j_call: TRBJ1-2; v_call: TRBV6-5; clone_size: .; cdr3_length: 12; d_call: .; cdr3_nt: TGTGCCAGCGAAGGTAACAGCAGGGGCTACACCTTC; cdr3_aa: CASEGNSRGYTF
j_call: TRBJ2-3; v_call: TRBV7-9; clone_size: .; cdr3_length: 16; d_call: .; cdr3_nt: TGTTCCAGCAGCCACAGCGGGCAGGGCCCCACAGATACGCAGTATTTT; cdr3_aa: CSSSHSGQGPTDTQYF
j_call: TRBJ1-3; v_call: TRBV11-2; clone_size: .; cdr3_length: 15; d_call: .; cdr3_nt: TGTGCCAGCAGCCAGATAGGAGGATCTGGAAACACCATATATTTT; cdr3_aa: CASSQIGGSGNTIYF
j_call: TRBJ2-7; v_call: TRBV5-1; clone_size: .; cdr3_length: 20; d_call: TRBD1; cdr3_nt: TGCGCCAGCAGCTCTCTCCACCCGGGACAGCACCCTCTCGTTCCCCCCCAGCAGTACTTC; cdr3_aa: CASSSLHPGQHPLVPPQQYF
j_call: TRBJ2-1; v_call: TRBV6-1; clone_size: .; cdr3_length: 13; d_call: TRBD2; cdr3_nt: TGTGCCAGCAGTGCGGGACTAGACAATGAGCAGTTCTTC; cdr3_aa: CASSAGLDNEQFF
j_call: TRBJ1-1; v_call: TRBV6-5; clone_size: .; cdr3_length: 11; d_call: .; cdr3_nt: TGTGCCAGCTCTCGGTCTACTGAAGCTTTCTTT; cdr3_aa: CASSRSTEAFF
j_call: TRBJ2-2; v_call: TRBV11-1; clone_size: .; cdr3_length: 13; d_call: .; cdr3_nt: TGTGCCAGCAGCCTATCTTTGAGCGGGGAGCTGTTTTTT; cdr3_aa: CASSLSLSGELFF
j_call: TRBJ2-1; v_call: TRBV23-1; clone_size: .; cdr3_length: 17; d_call: TRBD2; cdr3_nt: TGCGCCAGCAGTCACCCCCGGGAGGGGGTGGGATACAATGAGCAGTTCTTC; cdr3_aa: CASSHPREGVGYNEQFF
j_call: TRBJ2-6; v_call: TRBV27; clone_size: .; cdr3_length: 15; d_call: .; cdr3_nt: TGTGCCACCCGCGACTTTTCCTCTGGGGCCAACGTCCTGACTTTC; cdr3_aa: CATRDFSSGANVLTF
j_call: TRBJ2-5; v_call: TRBV5-6; clone_size: .; cdr3_length: 14; d_call: .; cdr3_nt: TGTGCCAGCAGCCCCGGACACCTCCAAGAGACCCAGTACTTC; cdr3_aa: CASSPGHLQETQYF
j_call: TRBJ2-1; v_call: TRBV5-4; clone_size: .; cdr3_length: 16; d_call: .; cdr3_nt: TGTGCCAGCAGCCCGGTGGGGGGAGCTTCCTACAATGAGCAGTTCTTC; cdr3_aa: CASSPVGGASYNEQFF
j_call: TRBJ2-7; v_call: TRBV9; clone_size: .; cdr3_length: 17; d_call: .; cdr3_nt: TGTGCCAGCAGCGTAGAGGACACACAGGGTGGGTTCTACGAGCAGTACTTC; cdr3_aa: CASSVEDTQGGFYEQYF
j_call: TRBJ2-7; v_call: TRBV20-1; clone_size: .; cdr3_length: 11; d_call: .; cdr3_nt: TGCAGTGCTAGCGACTTTTACGAGCAGTACTTC; cdr3_aa: CSASDFYEQYF
j_call: TRBJ2-1; v_call: TRBV5-1; clone_size: few; cdr3_length: 17; d_call: TRBD2; cdr3_nt: TGCGCCAGCAGCTTGGTGGCTAGCGGGGGGGGTCGATGGGAGCAGTTCTTC; cdr3_aa: CASSLVASGGGRWEQFF
j_call: TRBJ1-2; v_call: TRBV14; clone_size: .; cdr3_length: 16; d_call: TRBD1; cdr3_nt: TGTGCCAGCAGCCAATCCGGCGGAGGACAGGGGAATGGCTACACCTTC; cdr3_aa: CASSQSGGGQGNGYTF
j_call: TRBJ1-2; v_call: TRBV28; clone_size: few; cdr3_length: 15; d_call: .; cdr3_nt: TGTGCCAGCAAGGGAACAGGCTTATCTAACTATGGCTACACCTTC; cdr3_aa: CASKGTGLSNYGYTF
j_call: TRBJ2-3; v_call: TRBV9; clone_size: once; cdr3_length: 16; d_call: TRBD1; cdr3_nt: TGTGCCAGCAGTACTACGACAGGGAAGAGCACAGATACGCAGTATTTT; cdr3_aa: CASSTTTGKSTDTQYF
j_call: TRBJ1-5; v_call: TRBV28; clone_size: .; cdr3_length: 13; d_call: .; cdr3_nt: TGTGCCAGTTTGACTGGGAGCAATCAGCCCCAGCATTTT; cdr3_aa: CASLTGSNQPQHF
j_call: TRBJ2-1; v_call: TRBV4-2; clone_size: .; cdr3_length: 14; d_call: TRBD1; cdr3_nt: TGTGCCAGCAGCGAAAGACCAAGACAGGGTGACTGGTTCTTC; cdr3_aa: CASSERPRQGDWFF
j_call: TRBJ2-7; v_call: TRBV19; clone_size: .; cdr3_length: 12; d_call: .; cdr3_nt: TGTGCCAGTAGCCGGGTGGACAACGAGCAGTACTTC; cdr3_aa: CASSRVDNEQYF
j_call: TRBJ2-7; v_call: TRBV19; clone_size: .; cdr3_length: 13; d_call: .; cdr3_nt: TGTGCCAGTAGTTGGGCTCCGTCCTACGAGCAGTACTTC; cdr3_aa: CASSWAPSYEQYF
j_call: TRBJ1-1; v_call: TRBV6-1; clone_size: few; cdr3_length: 14; d_call: .; cdr3_nt: TGTGCCAGCAGTGAACAGGGCGTGAACACTGAAGCTTTCTTT; cdr3_aa: CASSEQGVNTEAFF
j_call: TRBJ2-2; v_call: TRBV15; clone_size: .; cdr3_length: 17; d_call: .; cdr3_nt: TGTGCCACCAGCAGAGGGAAGAGCGGCGCGGTCACCGGGGAGCTGCTTTTT; cdr3_aa: CATSRGKSGAVTGELLF
j_call: TRBJ2-1; v_call: TRBV7-2; clone_size: .; cdr3_length: 15; d_call: .; cdr3_nt: TGTGCCAGCAGCTTAGTGTCCGAGCGGGTAATGACGCAGTTCTTC; cdr3_aa: CASSLVSERVMTQFF